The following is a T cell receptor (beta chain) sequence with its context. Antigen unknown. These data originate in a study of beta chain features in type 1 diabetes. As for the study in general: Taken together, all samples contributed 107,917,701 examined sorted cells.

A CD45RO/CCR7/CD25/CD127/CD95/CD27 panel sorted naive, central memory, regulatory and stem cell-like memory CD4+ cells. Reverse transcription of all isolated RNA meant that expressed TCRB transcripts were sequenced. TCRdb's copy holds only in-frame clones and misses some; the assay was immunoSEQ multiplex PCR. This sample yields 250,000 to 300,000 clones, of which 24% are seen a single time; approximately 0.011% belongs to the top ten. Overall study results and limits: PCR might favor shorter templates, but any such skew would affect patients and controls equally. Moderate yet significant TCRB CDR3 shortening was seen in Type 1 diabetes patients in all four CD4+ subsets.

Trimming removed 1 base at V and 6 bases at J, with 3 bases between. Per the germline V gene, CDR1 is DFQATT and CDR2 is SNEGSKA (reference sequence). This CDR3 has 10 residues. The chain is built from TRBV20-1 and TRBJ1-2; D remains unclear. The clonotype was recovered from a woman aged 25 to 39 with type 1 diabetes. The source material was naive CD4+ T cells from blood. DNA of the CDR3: TGCAGTGCTAGAGTTAATGGCTACACCTTC. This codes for CSARVNGYTF.